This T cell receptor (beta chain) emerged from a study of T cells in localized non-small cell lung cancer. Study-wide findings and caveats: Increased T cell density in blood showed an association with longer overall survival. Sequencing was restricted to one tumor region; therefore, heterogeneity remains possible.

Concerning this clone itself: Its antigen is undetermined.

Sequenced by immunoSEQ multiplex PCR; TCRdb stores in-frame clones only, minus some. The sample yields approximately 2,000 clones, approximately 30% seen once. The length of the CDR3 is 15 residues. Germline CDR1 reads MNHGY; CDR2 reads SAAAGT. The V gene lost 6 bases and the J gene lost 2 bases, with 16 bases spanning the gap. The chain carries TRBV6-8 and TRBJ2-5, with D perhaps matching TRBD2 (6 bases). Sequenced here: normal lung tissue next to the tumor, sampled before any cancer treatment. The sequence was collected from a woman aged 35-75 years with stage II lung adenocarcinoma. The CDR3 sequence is CASSSMGGGQETQYF. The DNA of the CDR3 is TGTGCCAGCAGCTCCATGGGGGGTGGTCAAGAGACCCAGTACTTC.